The 26 T cell receptor beta chains presented below share a single source sample, sequenced in a study of T cell repertoires in cytomegalovirus infection. MiXCR, applied by TCRdb to the reads, yields one record per CDR3 protein. The sample consists of 700,000 to 900,000 distinct CDR3 sequences, almost 30% of them appearing once. Their recognized antigens are unknown. Sequenced material: cultured CD8+ T cells from PBMCs, taken from culture after CMV antigen stimulation. The source is a human donor in good health (CMV status not recorded). Some clones in this sample may be carry-over from other donors' samples.

This clonotype came up a few times. This chain uses TRBV2 with TRBJ2-5, with 10 bases identical to TRBD1. V lost 7 bases and J lost 5; bases outside the gene matches: 13. Germline lookup yields CDR1 SNHLY and CDR2 FYNNEI. This CDR3 has 16 amino acids. CDR3: CASTPGQGLTGETQYF. In DNA, the CDR3 is TGTGCCAGCACCCCGGGACAGGGGCTAACGGGCGAGACCCAGTACTTC.

The genes are TRBV7-6 and TRBJ2-7; 7 positions match TRBD1. This CDR3 spans 18 amino acids. V trimming: 1 base; J trimming: 5 bases; junction bases outside the gene matches: 17. Germline CDR1 and CDR2: SGHVS and FNYEAQ. The CDR3 sequence is CASSLGGKDRASRNEQYV. The DNA of the CDR3 is TGTGCCAGCAGCTTAGGGGGAAAAGACAGGGCCTCAAGGAACGAGCAGTACGTC.

The V call is TRBV13, the J call TRBJ1-2; no clear D. The CDR3 has 13 residues. The germline V gene has CDR1 PRHDT and CDR2 FYEKMQ (reference sequence). Trimming cost V 3 bases and J 4 bases, with 9 bases left between them. In DNA form, the CDR3 reads TGTGCCAGCAGCTTTGGCGGCGCCTATGGCTACACCTTC. Protein product: CASSFGGAYGYTF.

J is TRBJ2-7 and V is TRBV7-4; tentative D call: TRBD2 (6 bases). The CDR3 covers 14 residues. The V end was cut by 6 bases, the J end by 3 bases, with 15 bases between. Germline V gene sequence: CDR1 SGHVT, CDR2 SQSDAQ. CDR3: CASSPGTLIYEQYF. In DNA, the CDR3 is TGTGCCAGCAGTCCCGGGACTCTGATCTACGAGCAGTACTTC.

In this sample, this clonotype turned up many times. The CDR3 DNA follows: TGTGCCAGCAGCGAGGGAATGGCCAATCAGCCCCAGCATTTT. This sequence encodes CASSEGMANQPQHF. The J gene is TRBJ1-5, the V gene TRBV7-6; D ambiguous. The length of the CDR3 is 14 residues. CDR1 SGHVS and CDR2 FNYEAQ come from the germline V gene. V shed 5 bases and J shed 3 bases, with 11 bases lying between them.

V is TRBV20-1 and J is TRBJ2-2, with 8 positions matching TRBD1. Germline-derived CDR1 and CDR2 are DFQATT and SNEGSKA (reference sequence). The V and J ends lost 2 bases and 5 bases, in that order; junction bases with no gene match: 7. The CDR3 spans 15 residues. The CDR3 region is CSARTQGANTGELFF. The CDR3 DNA follows: TGCAGTGCTAGAACGCAGGGGGCAAATACCGGGGAGCTGTTTTTT.

The rearrangement joins TRBV19 to TRBJ2-7, with a weak D call TRBD1 (6 bases). This CDR3 has 13 amino acids. Germline CDR1 reads LNHDA; CDR2 reads SQIVND (reference sequence). The germline V and J ends were trimmed by 6 bases and 6 bases, with 15 bases remaining between them. DNA of the CDR3: TGTGCCAGTAGCCCCAATGGACAGCCCGAGCAGTACGTC. Its translation: CASSPNGQPEQYV.

The chain uses TRBV2 and TRBJ2-7; perhaps D is TRBD1 or TRBD2 (6 bases each). The ends were cut back, 10 bases at V and 2 bases at J, with 21 bases in the middle. The length of the CDR3 is 15 residues. Germline V CDR1 and CDR2: SNHLY, FYNNEI. The CDR3 DNA reads TGTGCCACCGTCGGGGGCCGATTGGACCCCTACGAGCAGTACTTC. Amino acids: CATVGGRLDPYEQYF.

This clonotype occurred many times. The V and J genes are TRBV7-6 and TRBJ2-1, with D perhaps TRBD1 (5 bases). The CDR3 is made up of 14 amino acids. The V end was cut by 2 bases, the J end by 8 bases, with 13 bases between. The germline V gene encodes CDR1 SGHVS and CDR2 FNYEAQ. The CDR3 loop is CASSLQGLRDEQFF. In DNA, the CDR3 is TGTGCCAGCAGCTTACAGGGCCTACGCGATGAGCAGTTCTTC.

This rearrangement joins TRBV11-2 to TRBJ2-2, with unresolved D. The CDR3 runs 17 residues. V was cut by 6 bases and J by 1 base, with 18 bases left in between. CDR1 is SGHAT, CDR2 FQNNGV, per germline. CDR3 DNA sequence: TGTGCCAGCAGTCTCTTCCAAAGGGTTAAGAACACCGGGGAGCTGTTTTTT. Protein product: CASSLFQRVKNTGELFF.

This clonotype has just a few counts. The chain combines TRBV6-1 with TRBJ1-4, with D maybe TRBD1 (5 bases). Germline V gene sequence: CDR1 MNHNS, CDR2 SASEGT. The V and J ends lost 5 bases and 6 bases respectively, with 16 bases between them. CDR3 length equals 15 residues. This CDR3 reads CASSYRGRVHEKLFF. In DNA form, the CDR3 reads TGTGCCAGCAGTTATAGGGGCAGGGTTCATGAAAAACTGTTTTTT.

This clonotype was counted between two and nine times. The rearrangement joins TRBV11-3 to TRBJ1-1; D is perhaps TRBD1 (5 bases). This CDR3 contains 16 residues. Germline CDR1 and CDR2: SGHNT and YENEEA. Trimming took 3 bases from V and 0 from J, leaving 14 bases between them. CDR3 DNA sequence: TGTGCCAGCAGCTTTCTGGACCGGGGGATGAACACTGAAGCTTTCTTT. Its translation: CASSFLDRGMNTEAFF.

The sample holds many counts of this clonotype. The genes are TRBV7-8 and TRBJ2-1; TRBD2 matches 8 bases. The germline CDR1 and CDR2 sequences are SGHVS and FQNEAQ. The CDR3 loop spans 16 amino acids. Trimming cost V 0 bases and J 6 bases; bases outside gene matches: 7. This CDR3 is CASSLAGYSGGNEQFF. The CDR3 region has the DNA TGTGCCAGCAGCTTAGCAGGGTACAGCGGGGGCAATGAGCAGTTCTTC.

The chain combines TRBV27 with TRBJ1-5; no clear D gene. This CDR3 spans 13 amino acids. V lost 2 bases and J 6 bases, leaving 8 bases between the germline ends. Germline assignment: CDR1 MNHEY and CDR2 SMNVEV (reference sequence). CDR3 bases: TGTGCCAGCAGTTTACTGGGGTTTCAGCCCCAGCATTTT. Amino acid sequence: CASSLLGFQPQHF.

This clonotype was counted a few times. The chain carries TRBV7-9 and TRBJ1-5, with D maybe TRBD1 (6 bases). V lost 2 bases and J 5 bases, leaving 16 bases between the germline ends. The germline V gene has CDR1 SEHNR and CDR2 FQNEAQ (reference sequence). The CDR3 consists of 16 residues. For the CDR3, the DNA is TGTGCCAGCAGCTTATTGTATAGGGGGGTTCATCAGCCCCAGCATTTT. Translation gives CASSLLYRGVHQPQHF.

The gene calls are TRBV19 and TRBJ1-2; TRBD1 aligns across 7 bases. With V trimmed by 8 bases and J by 3 bases, 9 bases remained unmatched. Germline lookup yields CDR1 LNHDA and CDR2 SQIVND (reference sequence). The CDR3 has 14 residues. CDR3 DNA sequence: TGTGCCAGTGGCCCCCACAGGGGTGACTATGGCTACACCTTC. Protein product: CASGPHRGDYGYTF.

CDR3 amino acids: CASGLNPLHF. The CDR3 region has the DNA TGTGCCAGCGGTTTGAATCCCCTCCACTTT. The V call is TRBV6-2 or TRBV6-3, the J call TRBJ1-6, with no clear D. This CDR3 is built from 10 residues. Germline V CDR1 and CDR2: MNHEY, SVGEGT. V dropped 8 bases and J dropped 13 bases, with 9 bases sitting between them.

This clonotype was counted only a few times. This sequence joins TRBV29-1 and TRBJ1-1; D remains unclear. The CDR3 has 11 residues. V dropped 6 bases and J dropped 2 bases, with 7 bases sitting between them. CDR1 and CDR2 from the germline V gene are SQVTM and ANQGSEA. CDR3 sequence (DNA): TGCAGCGTCGACGGAAACACTGAAGCTTTCTTT. It codes for CSVDGNTEAFF.

This clonotype was seen many times. The chain links TRBV4-1 to TRBJ2-1; D not certain. Germline V gene sequence: CDR1 MGHRA, CDR2 YSYEKL. The V end was cut by 8 bases, the J end by 3 bases, with 8 bases between. There are 12 residues in the CDR3. The CDR3 reads CASRTGYNEQFF. For the CDR3, the DNA is TGCGCCAGCCGCACCGGCTACAATGAGCAGTTCTTC.

The V gene is TRBV19, the J gene TRBJ1-4; unclear D gene. In germline, CDR1 is LNHDA, CDR2 SQIVND (reference sequence). Trimming removed 5 bases from V and 7 bases from J, with 8 bases in between. This CDR3 comprises 12 residues. CDR3 sequence reads: CASSWTGEKLFF. The DNA of the CDR3 is TGTGCCAGTAGTTGGACCGGTGAAAAACTGTTTTTT.

The CDR3 loop is CATSDSHQNEQFF. As DNA, the CDR3 is TGTGCCACCAGTGATTCCCACCAAAATGAGCAGTTCTTC. The chain employs TRBV24-1 and TRBJ2-1; D uncertain. V was pared by 2 bases and J by 7 bases, with 8 bases between. Germline CDR1 reads KGHDR; CDR2 reads SFDVKD. This CDR3 region has 13 residues.

The rearrangement links TRBV2 to TRBJ2-1; D not resolved. Trimming shortened V by 4 bases and J by 8 bases, and 9 bases separated the two germline ends. Germline V gene data show CDR1 as SNHLY and CDR2 as FYNNEI. This CDR3 has 12 amino acids. The CDR3, as DNA: TGTGCCAGCAGTGGCCCTAATTATGAGCAGTTCTTC. Amino acids: CASSGPNYEQFF.

The gene calls are TRBV6-2 or TRBV6-3 and TRBJ1-6; D unclear. The CDR3 extends over 13 amino acids. Germline V lookup: CDR1 MNHEY, CDR2 SVGEGT. V was trimmed by 2 bases and J by 5 bases, leaving 4 bases between them. CDR3 residues: CASSYRDNSPLHF. The CDR3 DNA follows: TGTGCCAGCAGTTACAGGGATAATTCACCCCTCCACTTT.

To note about this clonotype: Being one base from a much bigger clone, this may be a read error. The chain joins TRBV28 to TRBJ2-5; D unclear. V shed 3 bases and J shed 3 bases, with 5 bases lying between them. This CDR3 has 12 residues. Germline V lookup: CDR1 MDHEN, CDR2 SYDVKM. The CDR3, as DNA: TGTGCCAGCAGTTTCGAAAAAGAGACCCAGTACTTC. Translating it yields CASSFEKETQYF.

This clonotype has a handful of counts. The chain recombines TRBV5-4 with TRBJ2-7, with 10 nucleotides matching TRBD1. The germline V gene has CDR1 SGHNT and CDR2 YYREEE (reference sequence). J was trimmed by 7 bases and V by 4 bases; bases with no gene match: 5. The CDR3 sequence is 13 residues long. CDR3 coding DNA: TGTGCCAGCAGCCCGGGACAGGGGAAGGAGCAGTACTTC. Protein product: CASSPGQGKEQYF. The full variable domain, rest sourced from reference TRBV5-4 and TRBJ2-7, is ETGVTQSPTHLIKTRGQQVTLRCSSQSGHNTVSWYQQALGQGPQFIFQYYREEENGRGNFPPRFSGLQFPNYSSELNVNALELDDSALYLCASSPGQGKEQYFGPGTRLTVT.

This clonotype has just a few counts. This chain connects TRBV28 to TRBJ2-1; 9 nucleotides align to TRBD2. The germline CDR1 and CDR2 sequences are MDHEN and SYDVKM. V lost 5 bases to trimming and J lost 9 bases; unmatched junction nucleotides: 8. CDR3 length equals 14 residues. CDR3 region: CASSPRGLAPEQFF. Here the CDR3 DNA reads TGTGCCAGCAGTCCCCGGGGACTAGCACCTGAGCAGTTCTTC. The full variable domain, with the rest looked up from reference TRBV28 and TRBJ2-1, is DVKVTQSSRYLVKRTGEKVFLECVQDMDHENMFWYRQDPGLGLRLIYFSYDVKMKEKGDIPEGYSVSREKKERFSLILESASTNQTSMYLCASSPRGLAPEQFFGPGTRLTVL.